Below, 22 T cell receptor beta chains from the same sample are listed, as sequenced in a study of T cell changes during pregnancy in multiple sclerosis. Data came from immunoSEQ multiplex PCR; TCRdb stores just in-frame clones and leaves some out. The sample includes more than 65,000 clones, nearly 95% of them seen just once. This material consisted of peripheral blood, taken in the second trimester of pregnancy. These receptor sequences come from a female donor with multiple sclerosis, enrolled in a pregnancy study.

CDR3 loop: CASSIVKSRGNQPQHF. The CDR3 nucleotides read TGTGCCAGTAGTATAGTAAAGAGCAGGGGCAATCAGCCCCAGCATTTT. V gene TRBV19 combines with J gene TRBJ1-5, with D possibly being TRBD1 (5 bases). The V gene lost 1 base and the J gene lost 2 bases, with 12 bases spanning the gap. The CDR3 consists of 16 residues. Germline V gene lookup returns CDR1 LNHDA and CDR2 SQIVND (reference sequence).

This chain uses TRBV5-1 with TRBJ2-5, with TRBD1 identical over 7 bases. Germline CDR1 reads SGHRS; CDR2 reads YFSETQ. The CDR3 has 15 amino acids. With V trimmed by 4 bases and J by 2 bases, 8 bases remained unmatched. This chain's CDR3 is CASSPPGRGQETQYF. The DNA for the CDR3 is TGCGCCAGCAGCCCGCCGGGCAGGGGGCAAGAGACCCAGTACTTC.

The count of this clone is one. The CDR3 reads CASSFQKDFNYGYTF. CDR3 coding DNA: TGTGCCAGCAGCTTCCAGAAGGACTTTAACTATGGCTACACCTTC. This rearrangement joins TRBV13 to TRBJ1-2; no reliable D call. From germline, CDR1 is PRHDT and CDR2 FYEKMQ (reference sequence). The CDR3 runs to 15 residues. The V end was cut by 3 bases, the J end by 1 base, with 12 bases between. The full variable domain, in which reference TRBV13 and TRBJ1-2 provide the parts outside the CDR3, is AAGVIQSPRHLIKEKRETATLKCYPIPRHDTVYWYQQGPGQDPQFLISFYEKMQSDKGSIPDRFSAQQFSDYHSELNMSSLELGDSALYFCASSFQKDFNYGYTFGSGTRLTVV.

This chain joins TRBV28 and TRBJ1-2; 9 positions agree with TRBD1. The CDR3 consists of 15 residues. Per the germline V gene, CDR1 is MDHEN and CDR2 is SYDVKM. Trimming at V came to 6 bases and at J to 2 bases, leaving 7 bases not matched to a gene. CDR3 region: CASSASGQGNYGYTF. In nucleotides, the CDR3 is TGTGCCAGCAGCGCATCGGGACAGGGAAACTATGGCTACACCTTC.

The chain joins TRBV7-6 to TRBJ2-1, with 7 bases that match TRBD2. This CDR3 is built from 15 residues. J lost 8 bases, V lost 0 bases, and 7 bases had no gene match. CDR1 is SGHVS and CDR2 is FNYEAQ in the germline V gene. The CDR3 DNA is TGTGCCAGCAGCTTAGCGGGCGGGAGAACCGATGAGCAGTTCTTC. Its translation is CASSLAGGRTDEQFF.

The chain couples TRBV6-6 to TRBJ2-1; unclear D gene. V was shortened by 0 bases and J by 5 bases, with 14 bases between the two germline ends. The V gene's germline CDR1 is MNHNY and CDR2 SVGAGI (reference sequence). The CDR3 consists of 16 residues. In DNA form, the CDR3 reads TGTGCCAGCAGTTACTCGTGGCTCAACAAAGACAATGAGCAGTTCTTC. It codes for CASSYSWLNKDNEQFF.

V is TRBV11-1 and J is TRBJ1-4, with 7 bases that match TRBD1. This CDR3 is 15 amino acids long. Germline V gene data show CDR1 as SGHAT and CDR2 as FQDESV (reference sequence). The V and J ends lost 3 bases and 7 bases, in that order; junction bases with no gene match: 8. CDR3 sequence reads: CASSFYTGESEKLFF. CDR3 bases: TGTGCCAGCAGCTTTTATACAGGGGAAAGTGAAAAACTGTTTTTT.

The chain recombines TRBV25-1 with TRBJ2-7, with a tentative D call TRBD2 (6 bases). Germline CDR1 is MGHDK and CDR2 is SYGVNS. The V end was cut by 5 bases, the J end by 4 bases, with 15 bases between. The CDR3 length is 14 residues. CDR3 nucleotide sequence: TGTGCCAGCAGTTTAGGGGCGGGATTATACGAGCAGTACTTC. Its translation: CASSLGAGLYEQYF.

V and J are TRBV19 and TRBJ1-2; 7 bases are a match to TRBD1. CDR1 is LNHDA, CDR2 SQIVND, per germline (reference sequence). With 7 bases clipped from V and 6 bases from J, the junction kept 11 bases outside the gene matches. CDR3 length: 14 amino acids. CDR3 bases: TGTGCCAGTACCCCGGACAGGCCCCACAATGGCTACACCTTC. Encoded protein: CASTPDRPHNGYTF.

This rearrangement joins TRBV25-1 to TRBJ2-7, with D possibly matching TRBD2 (6 bases). This CDR3 is 17 amino acids long. Trimming shortened V by 4 bases and J by 6 bases, and 25 bases separated the two germline ends. CDR1 and CDR2 (germline): MGHDK, SYGVNS. The CDR3 DNA is TGTGCCAGCAGTGCCCCAGGTGGGGGGAAAGGGATTCGCGAGCAGTACTTC. This encodes CASSAPGGGKGIREQYF.

The genes are TRBV5-1 and TRBJ1-2, with 7 positions matching TRBD1. Germline lookup yields CDR1 SGHRS and CDR2 YFSETQ. V was pared by 1 base and J by 6 bases, with 0 bases of the junction left unmatched. The CDR3 loop spans 12 amino acids. DNA for the CDR3: TGCGCCAGCAGCTTGCAGGGGGATGGCTACACCTTC. It encodes CASSLQGDGYTF.

Written as DNA, the CDR3 is TGTGCCAGCAGTTATTCCGGACAGGGGGTAGCGGGCTACACCTTC. It is translated as CASSYSGQGVAGYTF. The rearrangement uses TRBV6-5 and TRBJ1-2; 10 bases match TRBD1. From germline, CDR1 is MNHEY and CDR2 SVGAGI. The CDR3 has 15 amino acids. The ends lost 3 bases at V and 8 bases at J; junction bases unmatched: 9.

The genes are TRBV21-1 and TRBJ2-2; TRBD2 is the table's D call, not checked against the DNA. TRBV21-1 is shown as a pseudogene. The CDR3 runs 19 residues. The CDR3 coding sequence is TGTGCCAGCAGCAAAGAGTTAGATGGACTAGCGGGAGGTTGGGGGGAGCTGTTTTTT. Translating gives CASSKELDGLAGGWGELFF.

The chain couples TRBV9 to TRBJ1-5; a possible D gene is TRBD1 (5 bases). CDR1 SGDLS and CDR2 YYNGEE come from the germline V gene. Trimming took 3 bases from V and 0 from J, leaving 10 bases between them. The CDR3 is 15 amino acids. As DNA, the CDR3 is TGTGCCAGCAGCGAGGGGTCCCTTAGCAATCAGCCCCAGCATTTT. Translating it yields CASSEGSLSNQPQHF.

The J gene is TRBJ1-5, the V gene TRBV4-1, with D unclear. The CDR3 consists of 15 residues. The V end lost 1 base, the J end lost 4 bases, and 11 bases lay between the germline ends. Germline V gene data show CDR1 as MGHRA and CDR2 as YSYEKL. CDR3 in DNA: TGCGCCAGCAGCCAAGTTATTGTCCCGAATCAGCCCCAGCATTTT. Amino acids: CASSQVIVPNQPQHF.

The rearrangement links TRBV7-8 to TRBJ1-2, with TRBD1 matching over 7 bases. Germline V CDR1 and CDR2: SGHVS, FQNEAQ. V dropped 0 bases and J dropped 3; count of bases not matched to a gene: 13. This CDR3 has 18 amino acids. This chain's CDR3 is CASSLAYPVGQDYYGYTF. The CDR3 region has the DNA TGTGCCAGCAGCTTAGCGTACCCGGTAGGACAGGATTACTATGGCTACACCTTC.

The rearrangement links TRBV5-4 to TRBJ2-2; weak D call: TRBD2 (5 bases). The CDR3 totals 14 residues. The V and J ends lost 3 bases and 4 bases respectively, with 10 bases between them. Germline CDR1 SGHNT, CDR2 YYREEE (reference sequence). CDR3 in amino acids: CASSWGVSTGELFF. CDR3 bases: TGTGCCAGCAGCTGGGGAGTCAGCACCGGGGAGCTGTTTTTT.

J is TRBJ2-7 and V is TRBV7-6, with D possibly being TRBD2 (5 bases). Germline V gene sequence: CDR1 SGHVS, CDR2 FNYEAQ. V was clipped by 5 bases and J by 0 bases, with 11 bases between them. This CDR3 is 14 amino acids long. The CDR3 DNA follows: TGTGCCAGCAGCCAGGACTGGTCCTCCTACGAGCAGTACTTC. Translating it yields CASSQDWSSYEQYF. The full variable domain, completed using reference TRBV7-6 and TRBJ2-7, is GAGVSQSPRYKVTKRGQDVALRCDPISGHVSLYWYRQALGQGPEFLTYFNYEAQQDKSGLPNDRFSAERPEGSISTLTIQRTEQRDSAMYRCASSQDWSSYEQYFGPGTRLTVT.

The V call is TRBV19, the J call TRBJ1-5; maybe TRBD1 (6 bases). Germline V gene lookup returns CDR1 LNHDA and CDR2 SQIVND (reference sequence). The CDR3 extends over 15 amino acids. The V end was cut by 3 bases, the J end by 3 bases, with 12 bases between. The CDR3 DNA reads TGTGCCAGTAGTATCTTGGGGGCCCCCAATCAGCCCCAGCATTTT. Protein product: CASSILGAPNQPQHF. The complete variable domain, with remaining parts taken from reference TRBV19 and TRBJ1-5, reads DGGITQSPKYLFRKEGQNVTLSCEQNLNHDAMYWYRQDPGQGLRLIYYSQIVNDFQKGDIAEGYSVSREKKESFPLTVTSAQKNPTAFYLCASSILGAPNQPQHFGDGTRLSIL.

V is TRBV28 and J is TRBJ2-1; 8 bases line up with TRBD2. V lost 3 bases, J lost 4 bases, and 8 bases stayed unmatched. Germline-derived CDR1 and CDR2 are MDHEN and SYDVKM. The CDR3 is 16 amino acids. In nucleotides, the CDR3 is TGTGCCAGCAGTTTTGGTCCGGCGGGAGGTTACAATGAGCAGTTCTTC. Its protein product is CASSFGPAGGYNEQFF.

The sample holds one count of this clone. The chain uses TRBV6-5 and TRBJ1-2; tentative D call: TRBD1 (5 bases). Germline V gene data show CDR1 as MNHEY and CDR2 as SVGAGI. The CDR3 consists of 13 residues. V lost 0 bases to trimming and J lost 4 bases, with 6 bases between them. The CDR3 loop is CASSYSGAYGYTF. The CDR3 DNA is TGTGCCAGCAGTTACTCAGGGGCCTATGGCTACACCTTC.

This rearrangement joins TRBV11-3 to TRBJ2-1; D unclear. The CDR3 spans 13 residues. CDR1 and CDR2 from the germline V gene are SGHNT and YENEEA. Deletions cut 0 bases from V and 10 bases from J, with 10 bases between. The CDR3 coding sequence is TGTGCCAGCAGCTTAGATCGTACAGAAGAGCAGTTCTTC. This gives the protein CASSLDRTEEQFF.